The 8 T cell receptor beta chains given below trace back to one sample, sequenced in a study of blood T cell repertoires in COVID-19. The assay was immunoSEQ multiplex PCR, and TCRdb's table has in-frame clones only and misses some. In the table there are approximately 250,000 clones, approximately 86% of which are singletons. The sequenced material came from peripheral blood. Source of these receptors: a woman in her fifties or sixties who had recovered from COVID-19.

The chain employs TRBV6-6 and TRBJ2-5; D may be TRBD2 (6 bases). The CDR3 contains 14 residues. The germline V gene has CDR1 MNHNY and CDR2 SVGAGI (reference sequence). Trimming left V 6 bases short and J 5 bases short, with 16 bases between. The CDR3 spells CASSGTFPGETQYF. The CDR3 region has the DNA TGTGCCAGCAGCGGGACTTTTCCTGGGGAGACCCAGTACTTC.

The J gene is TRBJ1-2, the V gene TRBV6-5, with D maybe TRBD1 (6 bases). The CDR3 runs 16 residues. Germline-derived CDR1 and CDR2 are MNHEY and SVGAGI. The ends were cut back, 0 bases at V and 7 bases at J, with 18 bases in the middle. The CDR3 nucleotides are TGTGCCAGCAGTTACTCGATAGGCCAGGGGAGAGGTGGCTACACCTTC. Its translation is CASSYSIGQGRGGYTF.

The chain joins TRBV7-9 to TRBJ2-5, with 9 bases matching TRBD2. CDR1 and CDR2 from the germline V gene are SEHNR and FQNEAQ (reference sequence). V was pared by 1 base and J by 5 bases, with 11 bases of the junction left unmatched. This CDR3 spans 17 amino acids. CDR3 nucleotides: TGTGCCAGCAGCTTAGGGCATAGCGGGGGCCGCGGGGAGACCCAGTACTTC. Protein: CASSLGHSGGRGETQYF.

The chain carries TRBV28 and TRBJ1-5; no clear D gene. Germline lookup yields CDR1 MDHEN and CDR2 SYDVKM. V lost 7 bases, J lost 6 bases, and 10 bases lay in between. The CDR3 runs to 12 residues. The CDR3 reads CASKRAFQPQHF. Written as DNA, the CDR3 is TGTGCCAGCAAGCGGGCTTTTCAGCCCCAGCATTTT.

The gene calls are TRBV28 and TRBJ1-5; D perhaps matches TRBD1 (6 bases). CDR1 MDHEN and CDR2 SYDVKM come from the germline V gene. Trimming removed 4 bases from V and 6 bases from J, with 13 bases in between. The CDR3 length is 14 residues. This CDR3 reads CASSYIGTRQPQHF. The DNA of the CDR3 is TGTGCCAGCAGTTACATCGGGACACGTCAGCCCCAGCATTTT.

The CDR3 sequence is CASRAEGRYTEAFF. CDR3 sequence (DNA): TGTGCCAGCAGGGCCGAGGGCAGATACACTGAAGCTTTCTTT. The chain uses TRBV28 and TRBJ1-1; D is unclear. V was shortened by 6 bases and J by 3 bases, with 14 bases between the two germline ends. Germline lookup yields CDR1 MDHEN and CDR2 SYDVKM. The CDR3 loop spans 14 amino acids.

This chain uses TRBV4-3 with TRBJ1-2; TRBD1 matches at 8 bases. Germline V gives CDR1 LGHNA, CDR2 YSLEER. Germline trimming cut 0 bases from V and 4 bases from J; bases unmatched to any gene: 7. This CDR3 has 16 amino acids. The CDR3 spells CASSQEGQASVYGYTF. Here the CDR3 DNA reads TGCGCCAGCAGCCAAGAGGGACAGGCTTCAGTCTATGGCTACACCTTC.

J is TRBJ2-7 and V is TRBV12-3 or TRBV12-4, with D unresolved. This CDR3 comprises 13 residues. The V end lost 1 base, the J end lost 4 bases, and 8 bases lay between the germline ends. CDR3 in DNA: TGTGCCAGCAGTTTAGGGTTAGAATACGAGCAGTACTTC. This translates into CASSLGLEYEQYF.